This T cell receptor beta chain was sequenced during a study of blood T cell repertoires in COVID-19. The CDR3 is 13 amino acids. V lost 4 bases and J lost 7, with 10 bases in between. CDR1 MGHDK and CDR2 SYGVNS come from the germline V gene. The protocol was immunoSEQ multiplex PCR, while the TCRdb copy is restricted to in-frame clones and leaves out a portion. Of under 300,000 clones listed, around 85% are singletons. Sequencing was done on a sample of PBMCs or T cells enriched from blood (not recorded which). This clonotype was obtained from a woman aged 40 to 50 with acute COVID-19. The chain recombines TRBV25-1 with TRBJ1-4; D gene uncertain. In DNA, the CDR3 is TGTGCCAGCAGTGGTCCCGCAGGTGAAAAACTGTTTTTT. Amino acids: CASSGPAGEKLFF.